The clone carrying this TCR beta chain was detected many times. Its antigen is still unknown. Using RNA template, CDR3s of TCR alpha and beta were amplified with iRepertoire arm-PCR. One-step reverse transcription and amplification started from approximately 100-400 ng of tissue mRNA or PBMC total RNA. TCRdb re-derived calls from the multiplex PCR reads in MiXCR, one entry per CDR3 protein. The repertoire has fewer than 90,000 distinct CDR3 sequences, around 23% of them found once; the top ten carry more than 6.5%. This sample is part of a study of glioma-infiltrating T cells. J was trimmed by 6 bases and V by 6 bases; bases with no gene match: 7. This CDR3 is built from 14 residues. Germline assignment: CDR1 LGHDT and CDR2 YNNKEL (reference sequence). Study results and limitations: Gliomas, especially low-grade, showed above-expected tissue-blood divergence; non-neoplastic patients showed below. Very few CDR3 sequences were shared between tissue and blood.

V gene TRBV3-1 combines with J gene TRBJ2-1; 8 bases line up with TRBD2. This TCR was recovered from a human donor with low-grade glioma or glioblastoma, undergoing nonglioma brain surgery, or in good health (not recorded which). The sequencing sample was made of glioma tissue, nonneoplastic brain tissue, or PBMCs (not recorded which). The CDR3 DNA sequence: TGTGCCAGCAGAAAGCGGGAGTCGGGCAATGAGCAGTTCTTC. This codes for CASRKRESGNEQFF.